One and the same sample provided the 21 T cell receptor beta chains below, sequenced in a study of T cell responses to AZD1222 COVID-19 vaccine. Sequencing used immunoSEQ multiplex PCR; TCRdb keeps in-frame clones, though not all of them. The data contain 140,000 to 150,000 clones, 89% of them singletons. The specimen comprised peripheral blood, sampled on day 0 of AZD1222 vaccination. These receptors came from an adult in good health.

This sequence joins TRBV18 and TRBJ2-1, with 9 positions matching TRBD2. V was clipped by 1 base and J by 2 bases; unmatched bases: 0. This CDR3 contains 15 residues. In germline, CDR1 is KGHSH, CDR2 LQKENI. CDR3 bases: TGTGCCAGCTCACCACGGACTAGCGCCTACAATGAGCAGTTCTTC. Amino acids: CASSPRTSAYNEQFF.

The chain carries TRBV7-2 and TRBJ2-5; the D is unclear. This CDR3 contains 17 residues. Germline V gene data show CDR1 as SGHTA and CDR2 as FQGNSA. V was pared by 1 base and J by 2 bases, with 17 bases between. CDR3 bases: TGTGCCAGCAGCTTAGAATTCACTGGATTCGCACAAGAGACCCAGTACTTC. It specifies CASSLEFTGFAQETQYF.

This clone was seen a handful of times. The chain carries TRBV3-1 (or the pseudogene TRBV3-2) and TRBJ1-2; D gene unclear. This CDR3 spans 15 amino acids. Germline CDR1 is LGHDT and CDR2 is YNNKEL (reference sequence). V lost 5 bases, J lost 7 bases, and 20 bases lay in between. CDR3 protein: CASSGGPSRDLGYTF. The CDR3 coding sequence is TGTGCCAGCAGCGGCGGCCCGTCCCGCGACCTTGGCTACACCTTC.

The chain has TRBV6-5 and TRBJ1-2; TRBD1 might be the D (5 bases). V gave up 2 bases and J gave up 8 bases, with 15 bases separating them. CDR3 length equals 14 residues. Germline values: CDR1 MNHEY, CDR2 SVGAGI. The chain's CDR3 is CASSYAPRAQGYTF. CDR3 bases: TGTGCCAGCAGTTACGCCCCCAGGGCTCAGGGCTACACCTTC.

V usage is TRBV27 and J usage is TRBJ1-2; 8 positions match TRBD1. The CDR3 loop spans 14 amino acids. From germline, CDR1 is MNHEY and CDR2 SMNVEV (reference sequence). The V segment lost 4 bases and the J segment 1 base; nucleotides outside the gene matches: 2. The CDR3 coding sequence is TGTGCCAGCAGTTCCGACAGGGGTAACTATGGCTACACCTTC. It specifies CASSSDRGNYGYTF.

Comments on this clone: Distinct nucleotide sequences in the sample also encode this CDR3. The CDR3 spells CAWRRWPGELFF. DNA for the CDR3: TGTGCCTGGAGGCGGTGGCCCGGGGAGCTGTTTTTT. The chain carries TRBV30 and TRBJ2-2; D is undetermined. V gave up 3 bases and J gave up 6 bases, with 8 bases separating them. Germline V CDR1 and CDR2: GTSNPN, SVGIG (reference sequence). CDR3 length: 12 residues.

CDR3 in DNA: TGTGCCAGCAGTTACCCAGGGGGGGATGAGCAGTTCTTC. It codes for CASSYPGGDEQFF. The chain employs TRBV6-5 and TRBJ2-1; D possibly uses TRBD1 or TRBD2 (7 bases each). CDR1 and CDR2 from the germline V gene are MNHEY and SVGAGI. V lost 2 bases to trimming and J lost 8 bases, with 10 bases between them. This CDR3 region has 13 residues.

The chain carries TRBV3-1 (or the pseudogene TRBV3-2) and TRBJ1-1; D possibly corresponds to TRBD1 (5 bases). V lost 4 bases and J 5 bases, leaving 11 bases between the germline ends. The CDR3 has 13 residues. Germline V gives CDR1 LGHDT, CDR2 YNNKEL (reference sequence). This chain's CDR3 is CASSPLEGTEAFF. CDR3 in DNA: TGTGCCAGCAGCCCCCTTGAGGGGACTGAAGCTTTCTTT.

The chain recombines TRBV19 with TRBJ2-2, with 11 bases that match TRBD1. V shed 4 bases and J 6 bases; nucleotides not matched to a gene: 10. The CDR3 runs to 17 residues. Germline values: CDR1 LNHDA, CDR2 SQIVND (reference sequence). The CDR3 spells CASSTGTGGTKAGELFF. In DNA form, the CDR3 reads TGTGCCAGTAGTACAGGGACAGGGGGGACTAAGGCCGGGGAGCTGTTTTTT.

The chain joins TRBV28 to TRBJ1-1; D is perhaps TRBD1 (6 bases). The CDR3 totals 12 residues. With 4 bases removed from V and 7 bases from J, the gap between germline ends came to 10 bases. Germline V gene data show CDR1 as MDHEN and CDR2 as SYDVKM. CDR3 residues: CASSSQGFEAFF. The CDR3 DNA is TGTGCCAGCAGTTCGCAGGGGTTTGAAGCTTTCTTT.

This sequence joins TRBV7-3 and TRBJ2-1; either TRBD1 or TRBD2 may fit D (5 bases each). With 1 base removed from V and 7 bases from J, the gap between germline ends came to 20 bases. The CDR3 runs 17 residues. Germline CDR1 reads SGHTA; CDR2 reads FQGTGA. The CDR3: CASSLIVGPGVRNEQFF. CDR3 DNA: TGTGCCAGCAGCTTAATCGTGGGACCCGGGGTTAGGAATGAGCAGTTCTTC.

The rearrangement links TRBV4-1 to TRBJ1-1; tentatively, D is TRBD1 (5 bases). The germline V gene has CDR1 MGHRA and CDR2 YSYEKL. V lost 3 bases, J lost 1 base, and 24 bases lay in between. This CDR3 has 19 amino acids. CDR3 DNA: TGCGCCAGCAGCCACATCGGAACCCGAGGAGGGGCCAGGAACACTGAAGCTTTCTTT. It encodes CASSHIGTRGGARNTEAFF.

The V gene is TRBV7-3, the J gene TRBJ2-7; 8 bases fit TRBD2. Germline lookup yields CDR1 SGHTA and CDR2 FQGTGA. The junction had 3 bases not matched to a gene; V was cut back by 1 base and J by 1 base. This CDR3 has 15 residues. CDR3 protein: CASSLIGGRSYEQYF. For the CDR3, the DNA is TGTGCCAGCAGCTTAATCGGCGGGAGGTCCTACGAGCAGTACTTC.

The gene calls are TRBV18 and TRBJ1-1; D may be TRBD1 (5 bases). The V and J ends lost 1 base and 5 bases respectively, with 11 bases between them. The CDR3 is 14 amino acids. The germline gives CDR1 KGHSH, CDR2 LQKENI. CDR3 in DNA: TGTGCCAGCTCACCACAGGGTCCAGGGACTGAAGCTTTCTTT. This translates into CASSPQGPGTEAFF.

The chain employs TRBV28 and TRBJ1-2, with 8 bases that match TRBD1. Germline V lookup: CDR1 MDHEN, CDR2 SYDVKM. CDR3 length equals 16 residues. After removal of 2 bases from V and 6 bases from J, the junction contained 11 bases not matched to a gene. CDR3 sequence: CASSLRYRTGIDGYTF. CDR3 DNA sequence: TGTGCCAGCAGTTTACGGTATAGGACAGGGATAGATGGCTACACCTTC.

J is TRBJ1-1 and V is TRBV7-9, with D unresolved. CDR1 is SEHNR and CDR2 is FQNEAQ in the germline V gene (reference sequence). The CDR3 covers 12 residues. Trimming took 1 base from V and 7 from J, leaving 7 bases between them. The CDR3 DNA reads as TGTGCCAGCAGCTTAGTAGCACTTGAAGCTTTCTTT. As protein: CASSLVALEAFF. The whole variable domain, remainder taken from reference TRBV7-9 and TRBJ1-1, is DTGVSQNPRHKITKRGQNVTFRCDPISEHNRLYWYRQTLGQGPEFLTYFQNEAQLEKSRLLSDRFSAERPKGSFSTLEIQRTEQGDSAMYLCASSLVALEAFFGQGTRLTVV.

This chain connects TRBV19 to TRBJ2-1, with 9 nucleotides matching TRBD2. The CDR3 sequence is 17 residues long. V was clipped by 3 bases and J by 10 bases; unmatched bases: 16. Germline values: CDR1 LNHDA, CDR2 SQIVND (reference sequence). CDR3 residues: CASSISASGNPKSEQFF. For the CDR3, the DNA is TGTGCCAGTAGTATTTCCGCTAGCGGGAACCCTAAGAGCGAGCAGTTCTTC.

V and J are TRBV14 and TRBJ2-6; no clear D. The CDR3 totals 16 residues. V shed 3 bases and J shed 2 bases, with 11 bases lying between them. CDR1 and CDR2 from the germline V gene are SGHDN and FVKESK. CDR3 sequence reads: CASSQGLGPGANVLTF. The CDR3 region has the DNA TGTGCCAGCAGCCAGGGATTGGGCCCTGGGGCCAACGTCCTGACTTTC.

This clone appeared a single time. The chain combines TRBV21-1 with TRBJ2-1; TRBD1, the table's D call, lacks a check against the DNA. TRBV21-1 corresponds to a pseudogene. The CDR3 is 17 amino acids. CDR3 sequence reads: CASSKGEPRTRGNEQFF. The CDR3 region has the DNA TGTGCCAGCAGCAAAGGCGAGCCGAGGACCAGGGGGAATGAGCAGTTCTTC.

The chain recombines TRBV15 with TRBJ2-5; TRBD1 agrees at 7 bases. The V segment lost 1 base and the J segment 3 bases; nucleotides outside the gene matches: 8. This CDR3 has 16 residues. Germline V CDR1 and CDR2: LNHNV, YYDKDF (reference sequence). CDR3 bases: TGTGCCACCAGCAGAGCCAAAAGAGGGGGCGAAGAGACCCAGTACTTC. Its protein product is CATSRAKRGGEETQYF. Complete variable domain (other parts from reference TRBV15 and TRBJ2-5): DAMVIQNPRYQVTQFGKPVTLSCSQTLNHNVMYWYQQKSSQAPKLLFHYYDKDFNNEADTPDNFQSRRPNTSFCFLDIRSPGLGDTAMYLCATSRAKRGGEETQYFGPGTRLLVL.

The CDR3 DNA reads as TGTGCCAGCAGCTTAATTGTCAGCGGGAGAGAGACCCAGTACTTC. It specifies CASSLIVSGRETQYF. The genes are TRBV11-3 and TRBJ2-5; 8 nucleotides align to TRBD2. This CDR3 has 15 residues. In germline, CDR1 is SGHNT, CDR2 YENEEA. V gave up 2 bases and J gave up 4 bases; unmatched junction bases: 6.